This passage covers 21 T cell receptor beta chains from one sample sequenced in a study of blood T cells in healthy people across ages. A second about 7 to 12 cycle PCR used barcoded and J-beta primers. One entry per CDR3 protein results from TCRdb running MiXCR on the 5' RACE reads. The sample holds roughly 1.5 million distinct CDR3 sequences; under 55% are singletons and the top ten take roughly 3.7%. The sequencing sample was made of blood. These receptor sequences come from a woman aged 18-29 years in good health.

The chain joins TRBV2 to TRBJ2-3; D is undetermined. Trimming shortened V by 0 bases and J by 2 bases, and 9 bases separated the two germline ends. The CDR3 consists of 15 residues. Germline V gene lookup returns CDR1 SNHLY and CDR2 FYNNEI. CDR3 loop: CASSEASVFTDTQYF. In DNA form, the CDR3 reads TGTGCCAGCAGTGAAGCTTCGGTATTCACAGATACGCAGTATTTT.

This clonotype was detected ten times or more. This chain's CDR3 is CSVSRQILYQETQYF. CDR3 DNA sequence: TGCAGCGTTAGCCGACAGATATTGTACCAAGAGACCCAGTACTTC. The chain has TRBV29-1 and TRBJ2-5, with D possibly matching TRBD1 (5 bases). Germline V lookup: CDR1 SQVTM, CDR2 ANQGSEA. The CDR3 runs 15 residues. Trimming removed 5 bases from V and 0 bases from J, with 16 bases in between.

V gene TRBV7-9 combines with J gene TRBJ2-3; 10 bases align to TRBD2. The germline gives CDR1 SEHNR, CDR2 FQNEAQ (reference sequence). CDR3 length equals 15 residues. After removal of 6 bases from V and 0 bases from J, the junction contained 3 bases not matched to a gene. The chain's CDR3 is CASRIAGGSTDTQYF. The CDR3 region has the DNA TGTGCCAGCAGGATAGCGGGAGGTAGCACAGATACGCAGTATTTT. Full variable domain (outside the CDR3, taken from reference TRBV7-9 and TRBJ2-3): DTGVSQNPRHKITKRGQNVTFRCDPISEHNRLYWYRQTLGQGPEFLTYFQNEAQLEKSRLLSDRFSAERPKGSFSTLEIQRTEQGDSAMYLCASRIAGGSTDTQYFGPGTRLTVL.

In this sample, this clonotype turned up a few times. The chain uses TRBV7-2 and TRBJ2-3, with 8 bases fitting TRBD2. Germline V gene data show CDR1 as SGHTA and CDR2 as FQGNSA. Losses at the gene ends were 1 base for V and 8 bases for J; bases not matched to a gene: 8. CDR3 length: 15 amino acids. CDR3 sequence reads: CASSLGSGTRSTQYF. CDR3 nucleotide sequence: TGTGCCAGCAGCTTAGGTTCTGGGACTAGGAGTACGCAGTATTTT. The full variable domain, completed using reference TRBV7-2 and TRBJ2-3, is GAGVSQSPSNKVTEKGKDVELRCDPISGHTALYWYRQSLGQGLEFLIYFQGNSAPDKSGLPSDRFSAERTGGSVSTLTIQRTQQEDSAVYLCASSLGSGTRSTQYFGPGTRLTVL.

The chain joins TRBV11-2 to TRBJ2-5; TRBD2 matches 9 bases. The end of the DNA aligns better with TRBJ2-7, so the J call may be wrong. This CDR3 is 15 amino acids long. CDR1 SGHAT and CDR2 FQNNGV come from the germline V gene. The CDR3 DNA reads TGTGCCAGCAGCTCGATAGCGGGAGCCATCTACGAGCAGTACTTC. Protein product: CASSSIAGAIYEQYF.

The V and J genes are TRBV6-6 and TRBJ2-7; tentative D call: TRBD2 (5 bases). The length of the CDR3 is 15 residues. Germline-derived CDR1 and CDR2 are MNHNY and SVGAGI (reference sequence). The ends were cut back, 6 bases at V and 0 bases at J, with 15 bases in the middle. CDR3 residues: CASRVSGSPSYEQYF. CDR3 nucleotide sequence: TGTGCCAGCAGGGTAAGTGGGAGCCCCTCCTACGAGCAGTACTTC.

This clonotype has more than one count but fewer than ten. The chain recombines TRBV12-3 or TRBV12-4 with TRBJ2-5; 7 nucleotides match TRBD1. V shed 3 bases, J shed 3 bases, and the junction held 7 bases outside the gene matches. The CDR3 loop spans 15 amino acids. CDR3 DNA sequence: TGTGCCAGCAGTTTGTCCCCCGGGACAGAAGAGACCCAGTACTTC. Translated, it gives CASSLSPGTEETQYF.

The V gene is TRBV10-3, the J gene TRBJ2-3, with 7 bases identical to TRBD2. V shed 8 bases and J 3 bases; nucleotides not matched to a gene: 5. Germline lookup yields CDR1 ENHRY and CDR2 SYGVKD. The CDR3 extends over 13 amino acids. CDR3 in DNA: TGTGCCATCCTAGCGGTAGGAACAGATACGCAGTATTTT. Protein sequence: CAILAVGTDTQYF.

The J gene is TRBJ2-2, the V gene TRBV27; no firm D call. V was pared by 7 bases and J by 5 bases, with 17 bases between. The CDR3 covers 15 residues. The germline CDR1 and CDR2 sequences are MNHEY and SMNVEV (reference sequence). The CDR3 loop is CASTPPPEGTGELFF. The CDR3 DNA reads TGTGCCAGCACACCACCCCCTGAAGGGACCGGGGAGCTGTTTTTT.

J is TRBJ1-2 and V is TRBV4-2; 9 bases are shared with TRBD1. This CDR3 is 16 amino acids long. V dropped 4 bases and J dropped 8; count of bases not matched to a gene: 14. Germline V gene sequence: CDR1 LGHNA, CDR2 YNFKEQ. CDR3 amino acids: CASSRQGDGGMGGYTF. As DNA, the CDR3 is TGTGCCAGCAGCCGACAGGGGGACGGAGGAATGGGCGGCTACACCTTC.

This sequence joins TRBV7-2 and TRBJ2-3, with 12 positions matching TRBD2. In germline, CDR1 is SGHTA, CDR2 FQGNSA. J was trimmed by 4 bases and V by 5 bases; bases with no gene match: 7. The CDR3 is 16 residues long. Written as DNA, the CDR3 is TGTGCCAGCAGCGCCCTAGCGGGGGGGCGATCAGATACGCAGTATTTT. Translation gives CASSALAGGRSDTQYF. Full variable domain (remainder filled in from reference TRBV7-2 and TRBJ2-3): GAGVSQSPSNKVTEKGKDVELRCDPISGHTALYWYRQSLGQGLEFLIYFQGNSAPDKSGLPSDRFSAERTGGSVSTLTIQRTQQEDSAVYLCASSALAGGRSDTQYFGPGTRLTVL.

The chain carries TRBV5-4 and TRBJ1-5; no definite D call. The CDR3 has 12 amino acids. Between the trimmed V and J ends, which lost 2 bases and 7 bases, there was a span of 7 bases. From germline, CDR1 is SGHNT and CDR2 YYREEE (reference sequence). The CDR3 sequence is CASSLLQQPQHF. Here the CDR3 DNA reads TGTGCCAGCAGCTTACTCCAGCAGCCCCAGCATTTT.

The chain recombines TRBV20-1 with TRBJ2-5; 11 bases are a match to TRBD2. The J call may not be correct, given that the DNA end is closer to TRBJ2-7. The CDR3 is made up of 18 amino acids. Per germline, CDR1 DFQATT and CDR2 SNEGSKA (reference sequence). CDR3 residues: CSANYLPAGLAGGHEQYF. The CDR3 region has the DNA TGCAGTGCCAATTACCTTCCTGCGGGGCTAGCGGGAGGTCACGAGCAGTACTTC.

The rearrangement links TRBV5-1 to TRBJ2-1; D not resolved. The germline V and J ends were trimmed by 0 bases and 8 bases, with 12 bases remaining between them. The CDR3 has 14 amino acids. Germline V gives CDR1 SGHRS, CDR2 YFSETQ. The CDR3 nucleotides read TGCGCCAGCAGCTTGGCTTTCTTGGGCGATGAGCAGTTCTTC. Protein product: CASSLAFLGDEQFF.

The J gene is TRBJ1-5, the V gene TRBV15; 10 bases are shared with TRBD1. J gave up 1 base and V 5 bases, and 2 bases lay outside the gene matches. CDR3 length equals 15 residues. Germline V lookup: CDR1 LNHNV, CDR2 YYDKDF (reference sequence). The CDR3 bases are TGTGCCACCAGCGGGGGACAGGGGAGCAATCAGCCCCAGCATTTT. Protein product: CATSGGQGSNQPQHF.

V usage is TRBV9 and J usage is TRBJ2-7, with 10 positions matching TRBD1. This CDR3 is built from 15 residues. The ends lost 3 bases at V and 3 bases at J; junction bases unmatched: 6. Germline assignment: CDR1 SGDLS and CDR2 YYNGEE. The CDR3 is CASSGGTGVNYEQYF. CDR3 DNA sequence: TGTGCCAGCAGCGGCGGGACAGGGGTCAACTACGAGCAGTACTTC.

This chain joins TRBV6-1 and TRBJ2-3, with TRBD1 matching 10 bases. V was clipped by 7 bases and J by 2 bases; unmatched bases: 15. CDR1 and CDR2 from the germline V gene are MNHNS and SASEGT. The CDR3 is 18 residues long. The chain's CDR3 is CASTPGQGTGDYTDTQYF. The CDR3 DNA follows: TGTGCCAGCACCCCGGGACAGGGGACGGGGGATTACACAGATACGCAGTATTTT.

This chain links TRBV12-3 or TRBV12-4 with TRBJ1-5, with D maybe TRBD1 (5 bases). The V end lost 5 bases, the J end lost 7 bases, and 9 bases lay between the germline ends. This CDR3 has 12 amino acids. The CDR3 sequence: CASSRGKQPQHF. As DNA, the CDR3 is TGTGCCAGCAGTCGGGGGAAACAGCCCCAGCATTTT.

On this clonotype itself: Its ends do not fully match the called genes, so a read error is possible. This chain's CDR3 is CAISGETSGTHEQYF. CDR3 DNA sequence: TGTGCCATTAGTGGGGAGACTAGCGGGACCCACGAGCAGTACTTC. The rearrangement uses TRBV10-3 and TRBJ2-5; 11 bases map to TRBD2. The assigned J gene may be wrong: the sequence end matches TRBJ2-7 better. Germline V gives CDR1 ENHRY, CDR2 SYGVKD. This CDR3 is built from 15 residues.

The rearrangement links TRBV10-3 to TRBJ2-7; the D gene is possibly TRBD2 (6 bases). V gave up 11 bases and J gave up 0 bases, with 14 bases separating them. In germline, CDR1 is ENHRY, CDR2 SYGVKD. This CDR3 has 13 residues. The CDR3 reads CAARDFNSYEQYF. CDR3 coding DNA: TGTGCCGCCCGGGACTTTAACTCCTACGAGCAGTACTTC.

This clonotype occurred once. J is TRBJ1-2 and V is TRBV29-1; D gene unclear. The CDR3 spans 14 residues. Trimming pared 0 bases from V and 4 bases from J, leaving 12 bases between. Per the germline V gene, CDR1 is SQVTM and CDR2 is ANQGSEA. CDR3 in DNA: TGCAGCGTTGAAGACCGCGGAGGGCTCTATGGCTACACCTTC. This codes for CSVEDRGGLYGYTF.